This entry lists 9 T cell receptor beta chains sequenced from one sample in a study of spatial heterogeneity in lung cancer. Regarding time point: sample taken at primary tumor resection. Unsorted whole RNA from tumor, nontumor lung or frozen PBMC underwent sequencing. Each CDR3 protein is one row after TCRdb ran MiXCR on the 5' RACE reads. Among about 85,000 distinct CDR3 sequences listed, approximately 21% were seen once. Sequenced material: PBMCs, taken at surgery. These receptors came from a male donor with early-stage non-small cell lung cancer.

The genes are TRBV18 and TRBJ2-5, with D possibly matching TRBD1 (5 bases). Trimming pared 4 bases from V and 5 bases from J, leaving 8 bases between. Germline CDR1 and CDR2: KGHSH and LQKENI. The CDR3 spans 12 residues. The CDR3 nucleotides are TGTGCCAGCTCACGCCAGGGCGAGACCCAGTACTTC. Residues: CASSRQGETQYF.

The V call is TRBV12-3 or TRBV12-4, the J call TRBJ2-5, with D perhaps matching TRBD1 (5 bases). The CDR3 has 12 amino acids. The V end lost 6 bases, the J end lost 9 bases, and 14 bases lay between the germline ends. CDR3 loop: CASSSPEGAQYF. DNA of the CDR3: TGTGCCAGCAGCTCACCCGAAGGGGCCCAGTACTTC.

The chain employs TRBV6-4 and TRBJ2-1, with 11 bases lining up with TRBD2. Unmatched junction bases numbered 2, after V lost 4 bases and J lost 3 bases. The length of the CDR3 is 15 residues. From germline, CDR1 is MRHNA and CDR2 SNTAGT. The CDR3 nucleotides are TGTGCCAGCAGTGTCGGGACTAGCGGCTACAATGAGCAGTTCTTC. Translation gives CASSVGTSGYNEQFF.

This clonotype was seen a few times. The chain employs TRBV9 and TRBJ1-1; TRBD1 matches at 7 bases. Germline CDR1 and CDR2: SGDLS and YYNGEE. V lost 4 bases, J lost 0 bases, and 6 bases stayed unmatched. This CDR3 spans 15 amino acids. The CDR3 DNA sequence: TGTGCCAGCAGCCTTACAGGGGCGATGAACACTGAAGCTTTCTTT. It yields the protein CASSLTGAMNTEAFF.

This clonotype was recorded at least ten times. The chain is built from TRBV5-1 and TRBJ1-2, with D hard to call. Trimming left V 1 base short and J 2 bases short, with 9 bases between. The CDR3 contains 14 residues. The germline V gene has CDR1 SGHRS and CDR2 YFSETQ. The CDR3 reads CASSLLGTNYGYTF. CDR3 sequence (DNA): TGCGCCAGCAGCTTGCTTGGCACCAACTATGGCTACACCTTC.

Ten or more counts support this clonotype. V usage is TRBV18 and J usage is TRBJ2-7; the D gene is possibly TRBD2 (5 bases). Germline V CDR1 and CDR2: KGHSH, LQKENI. This CDR3 comprises 13 residues. V lost 2 bases and J lost 3, with 8 bases in between. Written as DNA, the CDR3 is TGTGCCAGCTCACCAGCGAGCGGCTACGAGCAGTACTTC. Protein product: CASSPASGYEQYF.

The genes are TRBV6-2 or TRBV6-3 and TRBJ2-5; D remains unclear. Trimming shortened V by 6 bases and J by 3 bases, and 5 bases separated the two germline ends. Looked up from germline, CDR1 is MNHEY and CDR2 is SVGEGT. The length of the CDR3 is 11 residues. The CDR3 sequence: CASSREETQYF. The CDR3 coding sequence is TGTGCCAGCAGCCGGGAAGAGACCCAGTACTTC.

This chain connects TRBV6-1 to TRBJ2-7; 7 bases are shared with TRBD1. The V and J ends lost 5 bases and 2 bases, in that order; junction bases with no gene match: 9. CDR3 size: 15 residues. Germline CDR1 and CDR2: MNHNS and SASEGT. The CDR3 bases are TGTGCCAGCAGTAACTCCGGGACAGCCGCCTACGAGCAGTACTTC. Protein sequence: CASSNSGTAAYEQYF.

The table lists this clonotype with many counts. The rearrangement uses TRBV3-1 and TRBJ1-5; D unresolved. The CDR3 runs 14 residues. Germline CDR1 reads LGHDT; CDR2 reads YNNKEL (reference sequence). V dropped 0 bases and J dropped 2 bases, with 5 bases sitting between them. CDR3 nucleotide sequence: TGTGCCAGCAGCCAAGAAGACGGCAATCAGCCCCAGCATTTT. Translated, it gives CASSQEDGNQPQHF.